What follows is one T cell receptor beta chain and its context. The antigen remains undetermined. Per the germline V gene, CDR1 is LNHDA and CDR2 is SQIVND (reference sequence). The ends lost 10 bases at V and 7 bases at J; junction bases unmatched: 7. CDR3 length equals 14 residues. It was from alopecia areata patients that lesional scalp punch biopsies and peripheral blood were collected. RNA, once extracted, was reverse transcribed into cDNA for use as the sequencing template. TCRdb keeps only in-frame clones here, not all; method: immunoSEQ multiplex PCR. This table has 100,000 to 120,000 clones, about 60% appearing once. This record comes from a study of CD8+ T cells in alopecia areata. Findings and caveats of the study: Patients shared TCRs less clearly than mice did, possibly owing to HLA. Higher clonality than in normal scalp was seen in lesional scalp, especially alopecia totalis/universalis. Sequenced scalp T cells also include alphabeta T cells resident in normal skin.

The chain carries TRBV19 and TRBJ2-1, with 13 bases fitting TRBD2. This TCR was recovered from a human donor with alopecia areata. Sequencing was done on a sample of NKG2D-low CD8+ T cells sorted from blood. The CDR3: CATTLAGGQNEQFF. The CDR3 DNA is TGTGCCACCACACTAGCGGGAGGGCAAAATGAGCAGTTCTTC. Drawing the rest from reference TRBV19 and TRBJ2-1, the complete variable domain is DGGITQSPKYLFRKEGQNVTLSCEQNLNHDAMYWYRQDPGQGLRLIYYSQIVNDFQKGDIAEGYSVSREKKESFPLTVTSAQKNPTAFYLCATTLAGGQNEQFFGPGTRLTVL.